These 14 T cell receptor beta chains came from one sample sequenced in a study of regulatory T cells in long-lasting Graves disease. Sample time point: newly diagnosed GD, antithyroid drugs for less than 3 months. PBMC-extracted RNA yielded the TCR library. To make TCR beta libraries, researchers used iRepertoire HTBI primers and Arm-PCR of CDR3 regions. TCRdb passed the multiplex PCR reads through MiXCR, listing each CDR3 protein once. This table holds roughly 500,000 distinct CDR3 sequences, approximately 13% found once. Another study also made use of these data, one on T cells in Graves' hyperthyroidism and ophthalmopathy.

The sample here was peripheral blood mononuclear cells (PBMCs), taken at new diagnosis, from a patient treated with antithyroid drugs. The receptors were gathered from a man aged 25-45 years with Graves disease.

The sample holds many counts of this clonotype. This CDR3 reads CASTGTSGSGEQYF. The CDR3, as DNA: TGTGCCAGCACAGGGACTAGCGGGAGTGGCGAGCAGTACTTC. The chain uses TRBV7-2 and TRBJ2-7; 14 nucleotides align to TRBD2. Losses at the gene ends were 7 bases for V and 6 bases for J; bases not matched to a gene: 5. Germline V CDR1 and CDR2: SGHTA, FQGNSA. This CDR3 is built from 14 residues.

This clonotype was found many times. The J gene is TRBJ2-3, the V gene TRBV29-1, with 8 positions matching TRBD2. The V and J ends lost 7 bases and 2 bases, in that order; junction bases with no gene match: 5. CDR1 and CDR2 from the germline V gene are SQVTM and ANQGSEA. This CDR3 is built from 13 residues. CDR3 DNA: TGCAGCGCCAAAGCGGGAGCCACAGATACGCAGTATTTT. Its protein is CSAKAGATDTQYF.

This clonotype was seen many times. The V call is TRBV11-2, the J call TRBJ1-1, with D maybe TRBD1 (6 bases). The germline gives CDR1 SGHAT, CDR2 FQNNGV. Trimming pared 1 base from V and 0 bases from J, leaving 9 bases between. The CDR3 totals 15 residues. The CDR3 DNA is TGTGCCAGCAGCTTAGCAGGGGTTCTGAACACTGAAGCTTTCTTT. This codes for CASSLAGVLNTEAFF.

The sample holds many counts of this clonotype. The V gene is TRBV27, the J gene TRBJ2-5; TRBD1 matches 12 bases. CDR1 MNHEY and CDR2 SMNVEV come from the germline V gene (reference sequence). V shed 3 bases, J shed 5 bases, and the junction held 4 bases outside the gene matches. The CDR3 length is 15 residues. Here the CDR3 DNA reads TGTGCCAGCAGTTTTGGGACAGGGGGCGAGGAGACCCAGTACTTC. Its protein product is CASSFGTGGEETQYF.

Many counts were recorded for this clonotype. The chain employs TRBV7-2 and TRBJ2-7, with 10 bases identical to TRBD2. Germline V gene data show CDR1 as SGHTA and CDR2 as FQGNSA. The CDR3 is 15 residues long. The trim removed 5 bases at V and 4 bases at J, leaving 8 bases unmatched. The CDR3 DNA reads as TGTGCCAGCAGCACCTTAGCGGGAGGAGGGTACGAGCAGTACTTC. Residues: CASSTLAGGGYEQYF.

This clonotype has at least ten counts. The chain links TRBV6-1 to TRBJ2-7; TRBD2 might be the D (5 bases). The V end was cut by 7 bases, the J end by 0 bases, with 16 bases between. The CDR3 spans 15 residues. The V gene's germline CDR1 is MNHNS and CDR2 SASEGT. DNA for the CDR3: TGTGCCAGCACCCAACTGGGAGTTGGCTCCTACGAGCAGTACTTC. Its protein is CASTQLGVGSYEQYF.

Details on this clonotype: Given a much more abundant clone one base away, this may be a read error. It is likely a read error, because the conserved phenylalanine at the end of the CDR3 is missing. The rearrangement joins TRBV27 to TRBJ2-3; maybe TRBD2 (5 bases). This CDR3 region has 15 residues. Deletions cut 3 bases from V and 0 bases from J, with 10 bases between. From germline, CDR1 is MNHEY and CDR2 SMNVEV (reference sequence). CDR3 sequence (DNA): TGTGCCAGCAGTTTTCGGAGGTTGAGCACAGATACGCAGTATCTT. It is translated as CASSFRRLSTDTQYL.

With regard to this clonotype: A much larger clone differs by one base, so this may be a read error. The chain is built from TRBV5-1 and TRBJ1-4; D unresolved. CDR3 length equals 14 residues. Germline V gene data show CDR1 as SGHRS and CDR2 as YFSETQ. As DNA, the CDR3 is TGCGCCAGCGGCTTGTTAGGGAAAGGAGAAAAACTGTTTTTT. Its protein product is CASGLLGKGEKLFF.

This clonotype came up many times. This chain links TRBV10-3 with TRBJ2-7; the D gene is possibly TRBD1 (6 bases). CDR1 is ENHRY, CDR2 SYGVKD, per germline. The CDR3 has 14 amino acids. V was trimmed by 4 bases and J by 5 bases, leaving 15 bases between them. The CDR3 reads CAISGNRDKHEQYF. DNA for the CDR3: TGTGCCATCAGTGGTAACCGGGACAAACACGAGCAGTACTTC.

This clonotype was observed at least ten times. The genes are TRBV2 and TRBJ2-7; possibly TRBD1 or TRBD2 for D (6 bases each). The length of the CDR3 is 13 residues. The germline CDR1 and CDR2 sequences are SNHLY and FYNNEI. With 6 bases removed from V and 2 bases from J, the gap between germline ends came to 11 bases. The CDR3: CASSRGTTYEQYF. Written as DNA, the CDR3 is TGTGCCAGCAGCCGCGGGACAACCTACGAGCAGTACTTC.

The chain links TRBV4-1 to TRBJ2-5, with 14 bases identical to TRBD2. Germline CDR1 and CDR2: MGHRA and YSYEKL. V was clipped by 4 bases and J by 5 bases; unmatched bases: 3. The CDR3 totals 15 residues. CDR3 in DNA: TGCGCCAGCAGCCCAAGGACTAGCGGGAGGGAGACCCAGTACTTC. Encoded protein: CASSPRTSGRETQYF.

This clonotype has just a few counts. The rearrangement joins TRBV7-9 to TRBJ2-5, with D perhaps matching TRBD1 (5 bases). Germline-derived CDR1 and CDR2 are SEHNR and FQNEAQ (reference sequence). The CDR3 totals 14 residues. The V gene lost 4 bases and the J gene lost 0 bases, with 9 bases spanning the gap. The CDR3 sequence: CASSYRQYQETQYF. The CDR3 bases are TGTGCCAGCAGCTATCGACAGTACCAAGAGACCCAGTACTTC.

In this sample, this clonotype turned up many times. The chain employs TRBV27 and TRBJ1-5; 9 bases are a match to TRBD1. This CDR3 has 15 residues. V was clipped by 4 bases and J by 3 bases; unmatched bases: 4. Germline V gives CDR1 MNHEY, CDR2 SMNVEV (reference sequence). The CDR3 region has the DNA TGTGCCAGCAGTTCCATACAGGGGGCCAATCAGCCCCAGCATTTT. Protein: CASSSIQGANQPQHF.

Comment on this clonotype: A much larger clone lies a single base off, so this may be a read error. The chain has TRBV13 and TRBJ1-2; tentative D call: TRBD1 (6 bases). Trimming left V 8 bases short and J 6 bases short, with 19 bases between. The CDR3 covers 14 residues. Per the germline V gene, CDR1 is PRHDT and CDR2 is FYEKMQ (reference sequence). In DNA form, the CDR3 reads TGTGCCAGCCGCCGGGGGGCGCGGAGCCATGGCTACACCTTC. It yields the protein CASRRGARSHGYTF.